The T cell receptor beta chain under discussion was sequenced for a study of blood T cell repertoires in COVID-19 (dated by TCRdb to about 2020). Context from the whole study: Samples covering the acute and convalescent phases of COVID-19 were provided by collaborators in the United States, Italy and Spain. The prospective study material was composed of cDNA or gDNA derived from T cells, B-cell-depleted T cells, or PBMCs. The dataset comprised deeply sampled blood TCRbeta repertoires from subjects exposed to, actively infected with, or recovered from COVID-19. The repertoires were released in a freely available public database meant as a resource for research on the immune response to SARS-CoV-2. Nearly every sample came with metadata listing a de-identified subject ID, COVID-19 status, age in years and sex. HLA class I and class II types, where available, came from metadata supplied by the sample provider rather than from assay-based typing. The samples were drawn from the first 160 participants of the ongoing ImmuneRACE study and from 950 to 1,500 subjects provided by 6 global collaborators.

Whole blood was collected in K2EDTA tubes by collaborating institutions according to the institutions' own protocols. For TCRbeta analysis, collaborators shipped samples as frozen whole blood, isolated PBMCs, or DNA extracted from either of those sample types. Inclusive of the bounding cysteine and phenylalanine, the CDR3 is 17 residues long. The kept DNA is CDR3 alone, 51 bases in frame from the first base. Relative to germline, V is missing 4 bases and J is missing 0 bases, with 12 bases of the junction outside any gene match. CDR1 and CDR2 are read off the germline V gene (reference sequence) as SGHNT and YYREEE. Notes on this clone: There is no known antigen for this receptor. Base qualities are not recorded, but no much larger clone differs from it by a single base.

TCRbeta CDR3 regions were amplified from genomic DNA by means of the immunoSEQ Assay, a bias-controlled multiplex PCR. On the authors' methods: Within the assay, amplification of reference gene primers was used to estimate how many nucleated cells each sample contained. To quantify the absolute abundance of each unique TCRbeta CDR3 rearrangement, sequence reads were collapsed and filtered. Productive Simpson clonality was computed per sample as the square root of Simpson's diversity index over productive rearrangements. TCRdb re-hosts the immuneACCESS table, in-frame sequences only. Its copies lack some clones; in the studies checked, an unresolved V gene accounts for under half of them, and the cause for the rest is not known. Clone size and V and J calls were adopted from that table, with D and trimming inferred from the DNA. This sample comprises a few hundred thousand clones, roughly 82% of them detected only once. The ten largest clonotypes hold around 1.5% of the sample.

General study outcomes and caveats: The quantity of clinical and demographic metadata differed by source and by participant and was supplied without curation.

Sequencing input: peripheral blood. The chain links TRBV5-4 with TRBJ2-7; 8 central bases correspond to TRBD2. The TCR comes from a woman in her 50s with acute or convalescent COVID-19. The bases read TGTGCCAGCAGCCAGGACGGGGGACTAGGCAGCTCCTACGAGCAGTACTTC. The encoded protein is CASSQDGGLGSSYEQYF.